Listed below are T cell receptor beta chains from one sample, sequenced in a study of early stage breast cancer tumors. The repertoire was sequenced with immunoSEQ multiplex PCR; TCRdb's copy has only in-frame clones and lacks some. The sample has some 58,000 clones, 70% to 80% seen once. The sample comprised blood. These receptors came from a person aged 30 to 40 with breast cancer. Both conserved end residues are part of each CDR3. A D gene is named only where the DNA matches it firmly. Expanded clones get a size class; other rows say once, few or many, or leave the size out.

TRBV6-5	few	TRBJ1-5	TRBD1	TGTGCCAGCAGCCAGGGGGGCAATCAGCCCCAGCATTTT	CASSQGGNQPQHF
TRBV29-1	-	TRBJ2-1	TRBD1	TGCAGCGTTGTGATGGGACAGGGTGACAATGAGCAGTTCTTC	CSVVMGQGDNEQFF
TRBV5-1	-	TRBJ1-1	-	TGCGCCAGCAGCCCCCAGATTCAGGTCCCCACTGAAGCTTTCTTT	CASSPQIQVPTEAFF
TRBV6-1	-	TRBJ2-4	-	TGTGCCAGCAGTCTCGCGTCGGGAAACATTCAGTACTTC	CASSLASGNIQYF
TRBV7-9	few	TRBJ1-2	-	TGTGCCAGCAGCTTAGGCAGGACAGGCTACACCTTC	CASSLGRTGYTF
TRBV13	-	TRBJ2-3	-	TGTGCCAGCAGCTTAGGTGGAGATACGCAGTATTTT	CASSLGGDTQYF
TRBV12-5	-	TRBJ2-7	-	TGTGCTAGTGGTTTGGGACAGGTCTACGAGCAGTACTTC	CASGLGQVYEQYF
TRBV6-5	-	TRBJ1-2	-	TGTGCCAGCAGTTACTCGATCGGTGGAGGCTACACCTTC	CASSYSIGGGYTF
TRBV14	-	TRBJ1-1	-	TGTGCCAGCAGCCATAGACAGCGAGAGAACACTGAAGCTTTCTTT	CASSHRQRENTEAFF
TRBV29-1	once	TRBJ2-7	-	TGCAGCGTTGAGGGGAGGACCTACGAGCAGTACTTC	CSVEGRTYEQYF
TRBV7-8	-	TRBJ1-2	TRBD1	TGTGCCAGCAGCTTAGCGAGGACAGGGGCCAACTATGGCTACACCTTC	CASSLARTGANYGYTF
TRBV7-9	-	TRBJ1-4	-	TGTGCCAGCAGCTCGACACAGTATACTAATGAAAAACTGTTTTTT	CASSSTQYTNEKLFF
TRBV7-7	-	TRBJ2-1	TRBD2	TGTGCTAGCAGCTTAGATACGGGGGGAGTGGGTGAGCAGTTCTTC	CASSLDTGGVGEQFF
TRBV6-5	few	TRBJ2-7	-	TGTGCCAGCAGCTCCACAGGGACTTCCTACGAGCAGTACTTC	CASSSTGTSYEQYF
TRBV25-1	-	TRBJ2-1	-	TGTGCCAGCAGTGCTCCCGGGCTCAATGAGCAGTTCTTC	CASSAPGLNEQFF
TRBV18	-	TRBJ2-3	-	TGTGCCAGCTCACCTACAGGAGCCACAGATACGCAGTATTTT	CASSPTGATDTQYF